The source of this T cell receptor (beta chain) is a study of blood T cell repertoires in COVID-19. Study in general: The study drew acute and convalescent COVID-19 samples from the United States, Italy and Spain.

Grouping used clinical history reported by participants in a survey and questionnaire. Recovered Cohort 3 donors showed two negative PCRs, clearance, or symptom resolution. The CDR3 spans 15 residues. From germline, CDR1 is SGHVS and CDR2 FQNEAQ. The V and J ends lost 3 bases and 4 bases respectively, with 13 bases between them. Clones were sequenced by immunoSEQ multiplex PCR, and TCRdb holds only the in-frame ones, with some missing. The sample includes roughly 360,000 clones, 80% to 85% seen only once; the top ten take around 5.1%. V is TRBV7-8 and J is TRBJ1-3; a weak D match, TRBD1 (6 bases). The sequence was obtained from a woman aged 45 to 65 who had recovered from COVID-19. Sequencing was carried out using PBMCs or T cells enriched from blood (not recorded which). CDR3 nucleotides: TGTGCCAGCAGCTTCTCGGGGACAACCGGAAACACCATATATTTT. Its translation: CASSFSGTTGNTIYF.